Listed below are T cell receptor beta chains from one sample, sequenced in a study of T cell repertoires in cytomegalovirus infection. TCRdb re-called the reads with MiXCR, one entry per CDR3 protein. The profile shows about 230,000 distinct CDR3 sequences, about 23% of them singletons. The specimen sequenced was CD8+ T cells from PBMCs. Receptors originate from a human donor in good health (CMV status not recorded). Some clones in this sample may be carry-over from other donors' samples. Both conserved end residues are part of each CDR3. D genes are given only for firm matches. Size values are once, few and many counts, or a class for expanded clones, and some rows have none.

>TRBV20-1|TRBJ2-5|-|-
TGCAGTGCTAGAGATGGCAGGGAAGAGACCCAGTACTTC
CSARDGREETQYF
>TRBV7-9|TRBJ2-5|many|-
TGTGCCAGCAGCTTAGCGAGTAGCAGCACAAGGGAGACCCAGTACTTC
CASSLASSSTRETQYF
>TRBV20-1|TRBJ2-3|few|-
TGCAGTGCTAGAGGATCCGGGACCTCTCCTAGCACAGATACGCAGTATTTT
CSARGSGTSPSTDTQYF
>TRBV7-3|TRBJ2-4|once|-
TGTGCCAGCACCTCCGGGGCCAAAAACATTCAGTACTTC
CASTSGAKNIQYF
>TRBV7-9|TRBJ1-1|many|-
TGTGCCAGCAGCACGAGGACTGAAGCTTTCTTT
CASSTRTEAFF
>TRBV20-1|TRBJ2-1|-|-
TGCAGTGCCGAAGAGGTGTACAATGAGCAGTTCTTC
CSAEEVYNEQFF
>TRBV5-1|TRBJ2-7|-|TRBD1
TGCGCCAGCAGCTTAATTCCGGGACAGGGCTACGAGCAGTACTTC
CASSLIPGQGYEQYF
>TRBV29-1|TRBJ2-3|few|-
TGCAGCGTTGAAGATTCCAGGAGTACGCAGTATTTT
CSVEDSRSTQYF
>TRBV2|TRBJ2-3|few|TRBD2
TGTGCCAGCAGTGGTGGACTAGTAGGAGAGGATACGCAGTATTTT
CASSGGLVGEDTQYF
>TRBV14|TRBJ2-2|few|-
TGTGCCAGCAGCCAAGATTGGGGGTTTGACACCGGGGAGCTGTTTTTT
CASSQDWGFDTGELFF
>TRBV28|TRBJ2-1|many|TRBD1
TGTGCCAGCAGAAAGGACAGGGGGCAAAGAGTTGACAATGAGCAGTTCTTC
CASRKDRGQRVDNEQFF
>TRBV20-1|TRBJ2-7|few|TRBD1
TGCAGTGCTAGACCCAGGGAGACAGGGCTTACCTACGAGCAGTACTTC
CSARPRETGLTYEQYF
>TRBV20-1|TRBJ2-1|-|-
TGCAGTGCTAGAGGGGGCAGGCTTCCAACCAATGAGCAGTTCTTC
CSARGGRLPTNEQFF
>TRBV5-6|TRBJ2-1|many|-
TGTGCCAGCAGCTTGGAAGAGCATGAGCAGTTCTTC
CASSLEEHEQFF
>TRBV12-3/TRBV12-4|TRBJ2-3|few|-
TGTGCCAGCAGTTTAGTGTCGGGGGGCACAGATACGCAGTATTTT
CASSLVSGGTDTQYF
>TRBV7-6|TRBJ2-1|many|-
TGTGCCAGCAGCTCGTTTGGGGAAGCCTACAATGAGCAGTTCTTC
CASSSFGEAYNEQFF